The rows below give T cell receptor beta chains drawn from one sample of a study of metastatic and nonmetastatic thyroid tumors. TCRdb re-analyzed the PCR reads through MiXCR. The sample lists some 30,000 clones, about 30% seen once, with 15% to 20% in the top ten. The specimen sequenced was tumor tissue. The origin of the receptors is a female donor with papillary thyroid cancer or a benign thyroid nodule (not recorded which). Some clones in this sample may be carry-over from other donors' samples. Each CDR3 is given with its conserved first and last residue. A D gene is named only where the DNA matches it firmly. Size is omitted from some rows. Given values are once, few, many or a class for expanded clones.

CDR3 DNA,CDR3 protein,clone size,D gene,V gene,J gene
TGTGCCAGCAGACAGGGTGCCCTCTCCTACGAGCAGTACTTC,CASRQGALSYEQYF,many,-,TRBV6-1,TRBJ2-7
TGTGCCAGCAGTTTGCAGGGACCGCAAGAGACCCAGTACTTC,CASSLQGPQETQYF,-,-,TRBV6-9,TRBJ2-5
TGTGCCAGCAGCCGTAGCACCGTGGCTAGCGACTCCTACGAGCAGTACTTC,CASSRSTVASDSYEQYF,-,-,TRBV7-6,TRBJ2-7
TGTGCCAGCTCACCACAAATTCGGGCCGGCTCTGGAAACACCATATATTTT,CASSPQIRAGSGNTIYF,-,-,TRBV18,TRBJ1-3
TGTGCCAGCAGTGACTCGGAGGGGAATGGCTACACCTTC,CASSDSEGNGYTF,-,-,TRBV6-4,TRBJ1-2
TGTGCCAGCACCTCTTTAGCAGGGAGTAAAGGCTACACCTTC,CASTSLAGSKGYTF,-,-,TRBV28,TRBJ1-2
TGTGCCAGCAGGGGGAGTACGAACACTGAAGCTTTCTTT,CASRGSTNTEAFF,-,-,TRBV28,TRBJ1-1
TGTGCCAGCAGCTTAACAGGGGGCGCGGGCACCGGGGAGCTGTTTTTT,CASSLTGGAGTGELFF,-,TRBD1,TRBV7-3,TRBJ2-2
TGCAGTGCTACACCCCGAGACACCGCCTATGGCTACACCTTC,CSATPRDTAYGYTF,-,-,TRBV20-1,TRBJ1-2
TGCGCCAGCAGCCCAACAGGCAGCTACGAGCAGTACTTC,CASSPTGSYEQYF,few,-,TRBV5-1,TRBJ2-7
TGTGCCAGTAGTATAGCCCCCAGGGGGCGAAGCGAGCAGTACTTC,CASSIAPRGRSEQYF,few,TRBD1,TRBV19,TRBJ2-7